The rows below give T cell receptor beta chains drawn from one sample of a study of cytomegalovirus exposure and HLA in healthy donors. The method was immunoSEQ multiplex PCR; TCRdb's version includes in-frame clones alone and lacks a portion of them. Found here are around 85,000 clones, 60% to 85% of them singletons; the top ten hold 1.1%. Sequencing was done on a sample of PBMCs. The receptors shown here come from a male donor in good health and CMV-seronegative. The CDR3 runs from the conserved cysteine through the conserved F or W. The order of the fields is clone size, V gene, CDR3 protein. A row's size may be missing; if present it is once, few, many or a size class.

NA	TRBV11-3	CASSTGSGYEQYF
NA	TRBV10-2	CASSGIQGNTEAFF
NA	TRBV7-8	CASSSGQQGATQYF
few	TRBV6-5	CASSSGQGNTEAFF
NA	TRBV9	CASSVAPQQSNYGYTF
NA	TRBV7-2	CASSLVPGDNEQFF
once	TRBV9	CASSVEPPLAGITDTQYF
NA	TRBV5-1	CASSPDREQFF
NA	TRBV6-4	CASSDGDSSYNEQFF
NA	TRBV19	CASSMEGPGSHFNQPQHF
NA	TRBV4-2	CASSQDGGTHSNQPQHF
NA	TRBV28	CARDGIYGYTF
NA	TRBV7-9	CASSSDRGNYNEQFF
NA	TRBV6-5	CASSMGLGGYGYPF
NA	TRBV7-9	CASSNPLTSGVSSTDTQYF
NA	TRBV30	CAWRPTGTNEKLFF
NA	TRBV19	CASSTAGTSAYQQYF
NA	TRBV6-5	CASSFDSSGANVLTF
NA	TRBV7-6	CASSGTSGGLYEQYF
NA	TRBV10-3	CAISESGTAYTGELFF
once	TRBV6-5	CASSITGGVHGYTF
once	TRBV29-1	CSAETVATNEKLFF
NA	TRBV30	CAYDRGPYEQYF
NA	TRBV10-3	CAISEQGQGLYGYTF
NA	TRBV7-9	CASSAQTGTYGYTF
once	TRBV6-5	CASRDRDWNQPQHF
NA	TRBV7-6	CASSLETGAQFF
NA	TRBV7-8	CASSWDSYEQYF
NA	TRBV5-1	CASSSSGTAGDLGYTF
NA	TRBV9	CASSVRYLGGYANTGELFF
NA	TRBV7-3	CASSSGGTQYF
once	TRBV18	CASSQEQGFYTF
once	TRBV7-9	CASSLVRGGPGANVLTF
NA	TRBV9	CVSSVGGGNTIYF
NA	TRBV4-2	CASSQVGGGEKLFF
NA	TRBV19	CASSLRDRSYEQYF
few	TRBV5-1	CASSLAGPRGDTEAFF
few	TRBV6-1	CASDSGGDTGELFF
NA	TRBV5-1	CASSQGQSVTGELFF
NA	TRBV5-6	CASSDTSTTWAYEQYF
NA	TRBV7-9	CASSSRSGEIWTGELFF